This record looks at one TCR beta chain sequence and its context. The data derive from a study of blood T cell repertoires in COVID-19. On the study more broadly: Spain, Italy and the United States supplied samples that represented acute and convalescent COVID-19. The analysed material was cDNA or gDNA that came from T cells, B-cell-depleted T cells, or PBMCs.

CDR3 length: 13 residues. The germline CDR1 and CDR2 sequences are MDHEN and SYDVKM. The V and J ends lost 7 bases and 5 bases respectively, with 14 bases between them. Sequencing was performed with immunoSEQ multiplex PCR; in TCRdb, only in-frame clones are kept and a portion is missing. This sample carries approximately 160,000 clones, around 83% of them seen once, and the ten largest clones take approximately 4%. The participants were between roughly 18 and 100 years old and came from roughly 24 US areas. Cohort allocation depended upon clinical history that participants reported. The sample taken for sequencing was PBMCs or T cells enriched from blood (not recorded which). This sequence originates from a woman in her 50s in a cohort exposed to, infected with or recovered from COVID-19 (not recorded which). The chain employs TRBV28 and TRBJ2-5; TRBD2 is a possible D gene (6 bases). For the CDR3, the DNA is TGTGCCAGCACGGACTACCCGGGGGAGACCCAGTACTTC. It codes for CASTDYPGETQYF.